This T cell receptor beta chain appears in the sequencing data of a study of blood T cell repertoires in COVID-19. Study details: COVID-19 samples from acute and convalescent phases originated in the United States, Italy and Spain. Nucleic acid was either cDNA or gDNA, and it came from T cells, B-cell-depleted T cells, or PBMCs.

Between the trimmed V and J ends, which lost 0 bases and 7 bases, there was a span of 19 bases. Germline V gene data show CDR1 as MNHEY and CDR2 as SMNVEV (reference sequence). This CDR3 is built from 16 residues. In the authors' workflow: Amplification from reference gene primers served as the basis for estimated nucleated cell counts. Measured with immunoSEQ multiplex PCR; TCRdb has only the in-frame clones, and not every one. V and J calls and clone size are as listed in that table; D and trimming were resolved from the DNA. This table holds approximately 250,000 clones, around four fifths found once.

This TCR was sampled from a man aged 55 to 70 with acute or convalescent COVID-19. Material for sequencing was peripheral blood. This chain joins TRBV27 and TRBJ2-7, with D perhaps TRBD1 (5 bases). The CDR3 region is CASSLSAQGRAWEQYF. The CDR3 nucleotides are TGTGCCAGCAGTTTATCGGCCCAGGGTCGGGCCTGGGAGCAGTACTTC.